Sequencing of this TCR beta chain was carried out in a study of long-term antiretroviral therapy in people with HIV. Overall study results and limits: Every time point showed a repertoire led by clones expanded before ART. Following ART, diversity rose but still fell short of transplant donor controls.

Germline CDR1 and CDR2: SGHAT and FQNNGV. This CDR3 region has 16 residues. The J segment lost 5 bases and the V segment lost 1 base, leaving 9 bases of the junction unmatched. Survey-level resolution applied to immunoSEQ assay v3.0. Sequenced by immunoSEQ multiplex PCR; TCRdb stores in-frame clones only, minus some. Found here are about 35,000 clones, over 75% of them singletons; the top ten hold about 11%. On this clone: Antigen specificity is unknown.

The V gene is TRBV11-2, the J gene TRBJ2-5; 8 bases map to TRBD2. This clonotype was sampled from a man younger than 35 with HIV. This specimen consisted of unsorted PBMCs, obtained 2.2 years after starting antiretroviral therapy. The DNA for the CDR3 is TGTGCCAGCAGCTTAGCCGCGCGGGGGGCTGGGGAGACCCAGTACTTC. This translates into CASSLAARGAGETQYF.